Presented here are 20 T cell receptor beta chains from one specimen sequenced in a study of cytomegalovirus exposure and HLA in healthy donors. Vbeta (60) and Jbeta (13) primers were used in the PCR. Sequencing used immunoSEQ multiplex PCR; TCRdb keeps in-frame clones, though not all of them. The repertoire consists of approximately 45,000 clones, with roughly 69% occurring once and the leading ten covering less than 3.5%. Sequencing used PBMCs. These receptors originate from a woman aged 25-40 years in good health and CMV-seronegative.

The chain is built from TRBV5-1 and TRBJ1-2; TRBD1 matches 7 bases. This CDR3 spans 16 amino acids. CDR1 and CDR2 from the germline V gene are SGHRS and YFSETQ. Trimming at V came to 3 bases and at J to 0 bases, leaving 8 bases not matched to a gene. The CDR3 reads CASSSRQGQPNYGYTF. As DNA, the CDR3 is TGCGCCAGCAGCTCGAGACAGGGACAACCTAACTATGGCTACACCTTC.

This clone turned up a few times. The chain combines TRBV30 with TRBJ1-4; perhaps TRBD1 as D (6 bases). Germline V CDR1 and CDR2: GTSNPN, SVGIG (reference sequence). The CDR3 loop spans 14 amino acids. V was trimmed by 2 bases and J by 7 bases, leaving 14 bases between them. In DNA, the CDR3 is TGTGCCTGGAGTTTCTCAGGGGTTGGTGAAAAACTGTTTTTT. It codes for CAWSFSGVGEKLFF. Full variable domain (remainder filled in from reference TRBV30 and TRBJ1-4): SQTIHQWPATLVQPVGSPLSLECTVEGTSNPNLYWYRQAAGRGLQLLFYSVGIGQISSEVPQNLSASRPQDRQFILSSKKLLLSDSGFYLCAWSFSGVGEKLFFGSGTQLSVL.

This clone was counted between two and nine times. The chain uses TRBV28 and TRBJ2-3; TRBD2 matches 9 bases. The CDR3 consists of 15 residues. V lost 8 bases and J lost 4; bases outside the gene matches: 10. Germline V gene lookup returns CDR1 MDHEN and CDR2 SYDVKM. The CDR3, as DNA: TGTGCCAGCTCCCAAGCGGGAGGAAGGGCAGATACGCAGTATTTT. Amino acids: CASSQAGGRADTQYF. The full variable domain, completed using reference TRBV28 and TRBJ2-3, is DVKVTQSSRYLVKRTGEKVFLECVQDMDHENMFWYRQDPGLGLRLIYFSYDVKMKEKGDIPEGYSVSREKKERFSLILESASTNQTSMYLCASSQAGGRADTQYFGPGTRLTVL.

The count of this clone is one. The chain links TRBV7-9 to TRBJ2-5; 9 bases agree with TRBD2. The CDR3 is made up of 16 amino acids. Germline assignment: CDR1 SEHNR and CDR2 FQNEAQ (reference sequence). V was clipped by 2 bases and J by 2 bases; unmatched bases: 6. CDR3 residues: CASSLLSGGPQETQYF. The CDR3 nucleotides are TGTGCCAGCAGCTTACTTAGCGGGGGCCCTCAAGAGACCCAGTACTTC.

The chain has TRBV5-4 and TRBJ1-1; no reliable D call. V lost 3 bases and J lost 0, with 6 bases in between. CDR1 and CDR2 (germline): SGHNT, YYREEE (reference sequence). The CDR3 is 13 amino acids. This CDR3 is CASSWEVNTEAFF. CDR3 nucleotide sequence: TGTGCCAGCAGCTGGGAGGTGAACACTGAAGCTTTCTTT.

This rearrangement joins TRBV18 to TRBJ2-7; TRBD1 matches 10 bases. Germline V lookup: CDR1 KGHSH, CDR2 LQKENI. The V gene end was trimmed by 6 bases and the J gene end by 5 bases; junction bases not matched to a gene: 10. This CDR3 spans 15 amino acids. As DNA, the CDR3 is TGTGCCAGCTCCCTCGGGGACAGGGGCTTTGACGAGCAGTACTTC. This gives the protein CASSLGDRGFDEQYF.

The chain couples TRBV4-1 to TRBJ2-1, with TRBD2 matching over 7 bases. After removal of 0 bases from V and 8 bases from J, the junction contained 7 bases not matched to a gene. The CDR3 is made up of 15 amino acids. Germline V gene sequence: CDR1 MGHRA, CDR2 YSYEKL. For the CDR3, the DNA is TGCGCCAGCAGCCAAGAAGGACGCGGGGGAGATGAGCAGTTCTTC. As protein: CASSQEGRGGDEQFF.

The V and J genes are TRBV7-3 and TRBJ1-1, with a weak D call TRBD1 (6 bases). This CDR3 is 14 amino acids long. Germline-derived CDR1 and CDR2 are SGHTA and FQGTGA. V lost 2 bases to trimming and J lost 5 bases, with 12 bases between them. The CDR3 region is CASSLAPGETEAFF. The CDR3 nucleotides read TGTGCCAGCAGCTTAGCCCCAGGGGAAACTGAAGCTTTCTTT.

This chain uses TRBV15 with TRBJ2-3; TRBD1 agrees at 9 bases. This CDR3 spans 14 amino acids. Looked up from germline, CDR1 is LNHNV and CDR2 is YYDKDF (reference sequence). Unmatched junction bases numbered 6, after V lost 9 bases and J lost 2 bases. Here the CDR3 reads CATARDRVTDTQYF. As DNA, the CDR3 is TGTGCCACGGCCCGGGACAGGGTCACAGATACGCAGTATTTT.

This clone was counted a single time. The chain joins TRBV5-6 to TRBJ1-1, with D maybe TRBD1 (5 bases). This CDR3 contains 12 residues. Germline lookup yields CDR1 SGHDT and CDR2 YYEEEE. V lost 1 base and J 6 bases, leaving 7 bases between the germline ends. The DNA of the CDR3 is TGTGCCAGCAGCTTGAGGGGTCCTGAAGCTTTCTTT. As protein: CASSLRGPEAFF.

The chain joins TRBV7-8 to TRBJ1-6; D possibly corresponds to TRBD1 (6 bases). The V gene lost 1 base and the J gene lost 10 bases, with 11 bases spanning the gap. Germline V gene lookup returns CDR1 SGHVS and CDR2 FQNEAQ. This CDR3 is built from 14 residues. The CDR3 loop reads CASSLGQVGSPLHF. The CDR3, as DNA: TGTGCCAGCAGCTTAGGACAGGTTGGCTCACCCCTCCACTTT.

This clone was detected only a few times. The chain recombines TRBV6-1 with TRBJ2-7; 8 nucleotides align to TRBD1. Losses at the gene ends were 7 bases for V and 3 bases for J; bases not matched to a gene: 8. Per germline, CDR1 MNHNS and CDR2 SASEGT. This CDR3 contains 14 residues. The CDR3, as DNA: TGTGCCAGCAACCCAACAGGGGGAGTCTACGAGCAGTACTTC. Its translation: CASNPTGGVYEQYF.

The chain is built from TRBV5-6 and TRBJ2-1; TRBD2 might be the D (6 bases). Germline CDR1 is SGHDT and CDR2 is YYEEEE. The V end lost 2 bases, the J end lost 0 bases, and 15 bases lay between the germline ends. The CDR3 totals 17 residues. The DNA of the CDR3 is TGTGCCAGCAGCTTCCTCCCTGGGACTCACTCCTACAATGAGCAGTTCTTC. It yields the protein CASSFLPGTHSYNEQFF.

The chain combines TRBV29-1 with TRBJ2-2; D is undetermined. With 3 bases removed from V and 3 bases from J, the gap between germline ends came to 5 bases. This CDR3 comprises 12 residues. Germline V gene data show CDR1 as SQVTM and CDR2 as ANQGSEA. The CDR3 loop reads CSVDTDTGELFF. DNA of the CDR3: TGCAGCGTTGATACGGACACCGGGGAGCTGTTTTTT.

In its sample, this clone was seen a few times. V is TRBV4-2 and J is TRBJ1-4; TRBD1 matches at 8 bases. CDR3 size: 15 residues. V dropped 0 bases and J dropped 6; count of bases not matched to a gene: 3. Germline lookup yields CDR1 LGHNA and CDR2 YNFKEQ. CDR3 nucleotide sequence: TGTGCCAGCAGCCAAGAGGACAGGGTTGATGAAAAACTGTTTTTT. This gives the protein CASSQEDRVDEKLFF.

The chain joins TRBV27 to TRBJ2-1; D unclear. The V gene lost 6 bases and the J gene lost 0 bases, with 12 bases spanning the gap. From germline, CDR1 is MNHEY and CDR2 SMNVEV (reference sequence). The length of the CDR3 is 15 residues. CDR3 protein: CASSLTRSSYNEQFF. In nucleotides, the CDR3 is TGTGCCAGCAGCCTCACACGGAGCTCCTACAATGAGCAGTTCTTC.

V usage is TRBV7-9 and J usage is TRBJ2-1, with 10 nucleotides matching TRBD2. Germline CDR1 and CDR2: SEHNR and FQNEAQ (reference sequence). The CDR3 is 16 amino acids. V was pared by 2 bases and J by 8 bases, with 9 bases of the junction left unmatched. CDR3: CASSLSSGRGLDEQFF. As DNA, the CDR3 is TGTGCCAGCAGCTTATCTAGCGGGAGAGGGCTTGATGAGCAGTTCTTC.

This sequence joins TRBV13 and TRBJ2-3; the match to TRBD2 covers 7 bases. This CDR3 spans 16 amino acids. Looked up from germline, CDR1 is PRHDT and CDR2 is FYEKMQ (reference sequence). V lost 5 bases and J lost 1; bases outside the gene matches: 9. This CDR3 reads CASSPPGLTGTDTQYF. CDR3 nucleotide sequence: TGTGCCAGCAGCCCCCCGGGACTAACGGGCACAGATACGCAGTATTTT.

The rearrangement links TRBV10-3 to TRBJ2-1; TRBD2 matches 11 bases. Germline V gives CDR1 ENHRY, CDR2 SYGVKD. The CDR3 sequence is 17 residues long. The V gene end was trimmed by 4 bases and the J gene end by 7 bases; junction bases not matched to a gene: 12. As DNA, the CDR3 is TGTGCCATCAGTGGGACTAGCGGGCGTCGCCGTGGGAATGAGCAGTTCTTC. The encoded protein is CAISGTSGRRRGNEQFF.

This clone was detected a few times. The chain combines TRBV6-1 with TRBJ2-1; a weak D match, TRBD2 (6 bases). The CDR3 length is 14 residues. Trimming took 7 bases from V and 0 from J, leaving 10 bases between them. Germline lookup yields CDR1 MNHNS and CDR2 SASEGT. CDR3 sequence: CASNRGSSYNEQFF. Written as DNA, the CDR3 is TGTGCCAGCAATCGGGGGAGCTCCTACAATGAGCAGTTCTTC.